The entry below describes one TCR beta chain. Its antigen is currently unknown. V dropped 3 bases and J dropped 9; count of bases not matched to a gene: 10. Germline V gives CDR1 GTSNPN, CDR2 SVGIG (reference sequence). This CDR3 contains 15 residues. The data were produced by immunoSEQ multiplex PCR, yet TCRdb's version contains in-frame clones alone and is incomplete. The sample contains 110,000 to 150,000 clones, approximately 91% of which appear only once. These data originate in a study of T cell responses to AZD1222 COVID-19 vaccine. The study, taken as a whole, reports: The breadth and depth of Spike-specific TCRs increased once two AZD1222 doses had been given. Researchers took repertoire samples only after the peak T cell response had come. Most donors were white British and more were female, and clonal diversity was possibly underestimated. The study identified only six AZD1222 recipients as seropositive at baseline.

The chain combines TRBV30 with TRBJ2-5; 13 bases match TRBD2. This receptor was taken from an adult who received the AZD1222 COVID-19 vaccine. The material was peripheral blood, obtained 28 days after the second AZD1222 dose. CDR3 nucleotides: TGTGCCTGGAGCGACCGGACTAGCGGGAGTTCAGCCCAGTACTTC. It translates to CAWSDRTSGSSAQYF.